The sequence of this T cell receptor beta chain was determined in a study of CD8 T cells in ankylosing spondylitis. Study results and caveats: Researchers report that disease-linked clones proved CD8+ and relatively rare in peripheral blood. What seemed typical of ankylosing spondylitis blood was a TCR beta motif built from several highly homologous variants. It was reported that disease-linked clones were significantly enriched in matched ankylosing spondylitis synovial fluid. Some motif variants were previously reported in reactive arthritis synovial fluid and blood.

Preparation of TCR beta libraries was done by quantitative 5'-RACE with molecular barcodes. One entry per CDR3 protein, called by TCRdb with MiXCR from the 5' RACE reads. The sample lists about 220,000 distinct CDR3 sequences, around 19% occurring once. CDR3 length: 16 residues. The V end was cut by 1 base, the J end by 6 bases, with 17 bases between. Germline assignment: CDR1 LGHDT and CDR2 YNNKEL (reference sequence). This clonotype was recorded a few times. Antigen specificity is unknown. Sequences were obtained from blood, either unsorted or a sorted T cell fraction (not recorded which). This clonotype was sampled from a male donor with ankylosing spondylitis. The genes are TRBV3-1 and TRBJ2-3; D possibly corresponds to TRBD2 (6 bases). CDR3 in amino acids: CASSQGPKSEGDTQYF. In nucleotides, the CDR3 is TGTGCCAGCAGCCAAGGACCAAAGTCGGAGGGGGATACGCAGTATTTT.